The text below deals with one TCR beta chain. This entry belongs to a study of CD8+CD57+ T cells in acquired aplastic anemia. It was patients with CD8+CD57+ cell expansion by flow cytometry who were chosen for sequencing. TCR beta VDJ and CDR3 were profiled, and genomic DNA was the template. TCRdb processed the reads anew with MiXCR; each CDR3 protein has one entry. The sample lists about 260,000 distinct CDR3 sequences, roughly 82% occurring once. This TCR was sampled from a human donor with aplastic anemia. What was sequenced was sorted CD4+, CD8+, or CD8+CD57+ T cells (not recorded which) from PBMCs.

The CDR3 loop is CASIGEGRWANEQQFF. The CDR3 nucleotides are TGTGCCAGCATCGGAGAGGGGCGCTGGGCTAATGAGCAGCAGTTCTTC. The gene calls are TRBV7-3 and TRBJ2-1; D tentatively reads TRBD1 or TRBD2 (5 bases each). Trimming cost V 7 bases and J 11 bases, with 27 bases left between them. This CDR3 has 16 residues. CDR1 and CDR2 from the germline V gene are SGHTA and FQGTGA. Together with reference TRBV7-3 and TRBJ2-1, the CDR3 gives the full variable domain: GAGVSQTPSNKVTEKGKYVELRCDPISGHTALYWYRQSLGQGPEFLIYFQGTGAADDSGLPNDRFFAVRPEGSVSTLKIQRTERGDSAVYLCASIGEGRWANEQQFFGPGTRLTVL.